The 14 T cell receptor beta chains presented below share a single source sample, sequenced in a study of regulatory T cells in long-lasting Graves disease. iRepertoire HTBI primers and Arm-PCR of CDR3 regions built TCR beta libraries. TCRdb recomputed calls from the multiplex PCR reads with MiXCR, one row per CDR3 protein. The sample includes around 450,000 distinct CDR3 sequences, about 16% of them seen just once. The sample's time point: newly diagnosed GD, antithyroid drugs for less than 3 months. Generation of the TCR library employed RNA extracted from PBMCs. These data are also associated with another study on T cells in Graves' hyperthyroidism and ophthalmopathy.

This sample comprised peripheral blood mononuclear cells (PBMCs), obtained at new diagnosis, from a patient treated with antithyroid drugs. These receptors originate from a woman between 25 and 40 years old with Graves disease.

The chain has TRBV2 and TRBJ2-3; possibly TRBD1 for D (5 bases). Near its end, the DNA agrees better with TRBJ1-1, so the J call may be wrong. CDR1 and CDR2 from the germline V gene are SNHLY and FYNNEI. The CDR3 runs to 15 residues. The CDR3 bases are TGTGCCAGCACCCCTACCGGGACCTTTAACACTGAAGCTTTCTTT. Translating it yields CASTPTGTFNTEAFF.

As concerns this clonotype: This may arise from a read error, as a much more abundant clone is one base away. No conserved phenylalanine or tryptophan is present at the end of the CDR3, so a read error is the likely explanation. The chain is built from TRBV4-1 and TRBJ1-2, with D unresolved. V was pared by 4 bases and J by 7 bases, with 16 bases between. The CDR3 runs to 14 residues. CDR1 and CDR2 (germline): MGHRA, YSYEKL. The CDR3 is CASSPLPHEIGYTL. CDR3 DNA: TGCGCCAGCAGCCCGCTCCCCCACGAAATTGGCTACACCCTC.

This clonotype was found a few times. This chain uses TRBV7-9 with TRBJ2-3; D unresolved. Germline V CDR1 and CDR2: SEHNR, FQNEAQ (reference sequence). The CDR3 extends over 15 amino acids. Trimming cost V 6 bases and J 0 bases, with 13 bases left between them. CDR3: CASRLLAASTDTQYF. The CDR3 nucleotides read TGTGCCAGCAGACTGTTGGCAGCAAGCACAGATACGCAGTATTTT. Full variable domain (rest looked up from reference TRBV7-9 and TRBJ2-3): DTGVSQNPRHKITKRGQNVTFRCDPISEHNRLYWYRQTLGQGPEFLTYFQNEAQLEKSRLLSDRFSAERPKGSFSTLEIQRTEQGDSAMYLCASRLLAASTDTQYFGPGTRLTVL.

This clonotype has ten or more counts. The V and J genes are TRBV6-5 and TRBJ2-1, with D possibly being TRBD2 (6 bases). Trimming removed 2 bases from V and 7 bases from J, with 12 bases in between. The CDR3 extends over 14 amino acids. Germline V gene sequence: CDR1 MNHEY, CDR2 SVGAGI. CDR3 nucleotide sequence: TGTGCCAGCAGTTACGTTTGGGGGGAGAATGAGCAGTTCTTC. It yields the protein CASSYVWGENEQFF.

The V call is TRBV28, the J call TRBJ2-2; the match to TRBD1 covers 8 bases. The ends lost 10 bases at V and 5 bases at J; junction bases unmatched: 12. CDR3 size: 15 residues. Germline loops: CDR1 MDHEN, CDR2 SYDVKM. Here the CDR3 DNA reads TGTGCCACCCTGACTATAACAGGGGGGACCGGGGAGCTGTTTTTT. This encodes CATLTITGGTGELFF.

The CDR3: CASSIVGGNEKLFF. The CDR3 DNA reads TGTGCCAGCAGCATCGTGGGGGGGAATGAAAAACTGTTTTTT. This rearrangement joins TRBV6-1 to TRBJ1-4; tentative D call: TRBD1 (5 bases). V lost 6 bases, J lost 5 bases, and 13 bases lay in between. Germline V lookup: CDR1 MNHNS, CDR2 SASEGT. The CDR3 is 14 residues long.

This clonotype has a handful of counts. This rearrangement joins TRBV5-6 to TRBJ1-1; D uncertain. This CDR3 is built from 12 residues. V lost 0 bases, J lost 9 bases, and 9 bases lay in between. Germline lookup yields CDR1 SGHDT and CDR2 YYEEEE. The CDR3 DNA is TGTGCCAGCAGCTTGGGGGGAGGCCAAGCTTTCTTT. Encoded protein: CASSLGGGQAFF.

CDR3 sequence (DNA): TGTGCCAGCAGCTCCCCTTTTAGGCGCAATGAGCAGTTCTTC. Protein sequence: CASSSPFRRNEQFF. The rearrangement uses TRBV5-6 and TRBJ2-1; D is unresolved. The V gene lost 3 bases and the J gene lost 6 bases, with 13 bases spanning the gap. From germline, CDR1 is SGHDT and CDR2 YYEEEE. The length of the CDR3 is 14 residues.

This clonotype was detected only a few times. This chain connects TRBV6-5 to TRBJ1-5, with D possibly matching TRBD1 (5 bases). The CDR3 totals 14 residues. The germline V gene encodes CDR1 MNHEY and CDR2 SVGAGI. With 2 bases removed from V and 10 bases from J, the gap between germline ends came to 15 bases. The DNA of the CDR3 is TGTGCCAGCAGTTACGAACAGGCCATGACACCCCAGCATTTT. This gives the protein CASSYEQAMTPQHF.

This chain links TRBV7-3 with TRBJ2-1; D gene ambiguous. This CDR3 has 15 residues. Trimming stripped 5 bases from V and 7 bases from J, with 18 bases between. The germline gives CDR1 SGHTA, CDR2 FQGTGA. Written as DNA, the CDR3 is TGTGCCAGCAGCCTCTCCCGGAGTGGGGTGAATGAGCAGTTCTTC. Protein: CASSLSRSGVNEQFF.

The CDR3: CARLSNNEQFF. CDR3 sequence (DNA): TGTGCTAGACTATCAAACAATGAGCAGTTCTTC. The chain recombines TRBV12-5 with TRBJ2-1; D ambiguous. V was cut by 9 bases and J by 5 bases, with 8 bases left in between. Germline V gene lookup returns CDR1 LGHNT and CDR2 FRNRAP. The CDR3 contains 11 residues. The whole variable domain, filled in from reference TRBV12-5 and TRBJ2-1, reads DARVTQTPRHKVTEMGQEVTMRCQPILGHNTVFWYRQTMMQGLELLAYFRNRAPLDDSGMPKDRFSAEMPDATLATLKIQPSEPRDSAVYFCARLSNNEQFFGPGTRLTVL.

The CDR3 spells CASRPRGRGTEAFF. CDR3 sequence (DNA): TGTGCCAGTAGGCCTCGGGGGCGGGGGACTGAAGCTTTCTTT. The chain carries TRBV19 and TRBJ1-1; TRBD1 might be the D (6 bases). Trimming took 6 bases from V and 5 from J, leaving 16 bases between them. The CDR3 contains 14 residues. Germline CDR1 LNHDA, CDR2 SQIVND (reference sequence).

Ten or more counts support this clonotype. The rearrangement uses TRBV5-8 and TRBJ2-2, with 12 bases lining up with TRBD2. J lost 7 bases, V lost 4 bases, and 11 bases had no gene match. The germline gives CDR1 SGHTS, CDR2 YDEGEE. The CDR3 sequence is 17 residues long. The CDR3 is CASSQTSGSLVSGELFF. In DNA form, the CDR3 reads TGTGCCAGCAGCCAGACTAGCGGGAGTCTGGTGAGCGGGGAGCTGTTTTTT.

This clonotype has a count of ten or more. The rearrangement uses TRBV30 and TRBJ1-1; a possible D gene is TRBD1 (5 bases). Trimming removed 4 bases at V and 7 bases at J, with 10 bases between. CDR1 is GTSNPN and CDR2 is SVGIG in the germline V gene (reference sequence). The CDR3 consists of 11 residues. CDR3: CAWTGTDEAFF. Written as DNA, the CDR3 is TGTGCCTGGACCGGGACCGATGAAGCTTTCTTT.